This T cell receptor beta chain comes out of a study of radiotherapy plus CTLA-4 blockade in lung cancer. TCRdb keeps only in-frame clones here, not all; method: immunoSEQ multiplex PCR. The table records about 44,000 clones, more than 70% of them present only once. Germline values: CDR1 MDHEN, CDR2 SYDVKM. The CDR3 totals 11 residues. V lost 8 bases and J lost 7, with 11 bases in between. The clonotype originates from a human donor with non-small cell lung cancer whose response to radiotherapy plus ipilimumab could not be evaluated. This chain connects TRBV28 to TRBJ1-1; no clear D. Sequencing was performed on peripheral blood, taken from a patient treated with radiotherapy plus ipilimumab. The DNA of the CDR3 is TGTGCCAGCCGAACAACGATTGAAGCTTTCTTT. This sequence encodes CASRTTIEAFF.